The 4 T cell receptor beta chains in this list originate from one sample, sequenced in a study of cytomegalovirus exposure and HLA in healthy donors. Profiled with immunoSEQ multiplex PCR; TCRdb holds only in-frame clones, not every one. Altogether about 190,000 clones are present, about 86% being singletons, with the ten largest covering approximately 3%. What was sequenced was PBMCs. All receptors derive from a woman aged 18-29 years in good health and CMV-seropositive.

The chain joins TRBV6-1 to TRBJ1-6; no clear D. There are 12 residues in the CDR3. Germline values: CDR1 MNHNS, CDR2 SASEGT. Trimming removed 2 bases from V and 8 bases from J, with 4 bases in between. As DNA, the CDR3 is TGTGCCAGCAGTGAACAGGATTCACCCCTCCACTTT. Protein sequence: CASSEQDSPLHF.

This clone was counted once. The V and J genes are TRBV6-6 and TRBJ2-1, with 7 positions matching TRBD2. After removal of 5 bases from V and 8 bases from J, the junction contained 12 bases not matched to a gene. CDR3 size: 15 residues. Germline lookup yields CDR1 MNHNY and CDR2 SVGAGI (reference sequence). CDR3 region: CASSPFLAGVDEQFF. In DNA form, the CDR3 reads TGTGCCAGCAGTCCTTTTCTCGCGGGGGTTGATGAGCAGTTCTTC.

This sequence joins TRBV15 and TRBJ1-4; 7 bases match TRBD1. CDR3 length: 23 amino acids. The V segment lost 6 bases and the J segment 2 bases; nucleotides outside the gene matches: 30. Germline CDR1 and CDR2: LNHNV and YYDKDF (reference sequence). The CDR3 coding sequence is TGTGCCACCAGTATGACGAGAATGGGGCGGGACAGCCACTGGGTGTCCACTAATGAAAAACTGTTTTTT. Amino acids: CATSMTRMGRDSHWVSTNEKLFF.

V and J are TRBV2 and TRBJ2-2, with D possibly matching TRBD2 (5 bases). Looked up from germline, CDR1 is SNHLY and CDR2 is FYNNEI. V lost 6 bases to trimming and J lost 1 base, with 9 bases between them. This CDR3 region has 14 residues. The CDR3 protein is CASRGSQNTGELFF. The DNA for the CDR3 is TGTGCCAGCAGGGGGAGCCAGAACACCGGGGAGCTGTTTTTT. Drawing the rest from reference TRBV2 and TRBJ2-2, the complete variable domain is EPEVTQTPSHQVTQMGQEVILRCVPISNHLYFYWYRQILGQKVEFLVSFYNNEISEKSEIFDDQFSVERPDGSNFTLKIRSTKLEDSAMYFCASRGSQNTGELFFGEGSRLTVL.